This section outlines one T cell receptor (beta chain) sequence together with its context. This record comes from a study of blood T cell repertoires in COVID-19. Per germline, CDR1 MNHEY and CDR2 SMNVEV (reference sequence). J gave up 5 bases and V 5 bases, and 7 bases lay outside the gene matches. This CDR3 is built from 15 residues. Data came from immunoSEQ multiplex PCR; TCRdb stores just in-frame clones and leaves some out. This sample has approximately 220,000 clones; under 90% occur once, and the top ten carry almost 4.5%. The clonotype originates from a man over 45 with acute or convalescent COVID-19. Material for sequencing was peripheral blood. This sequence joins TRBV27 and TRBJ1-2, with TRBD1 matching 11 bases. Here the CDR3 DNA reads TGTGCCAGCAGTCCCCGGACAGGGGGCGCTTATGGCTACACCTTC. Protein: CASSPRTGGAYGYTF.